What follows is one TCR beta chain and its context. Other DNA sequences in the sample encode the same CDR3. As originally analysed: The authors estimated nucleated cell counts from reference gene primer amplification. Sequencing used immunoSEQ multiplex PCR; TCRdb keeps in-frame clones, though not all of them. V, J and clone size derive from that table, while D and trimming were established from the DNA sequence. The sample has 390,000 or so clones; 80% to 90% are singletons. The entry originates in a study of blood T cell repertoires in COVID-19. Turning to the study itself: Acute-phase and convalescent COVID-19 samples originated in the United States, Italy and Spain. From T cells, B-cell-depleted T cells, or PBMCs came the material, which was cDNA or gDNA.

After removal of 7 bases from V and 1 base from J, the junction contained 3 bases not matched to a gene. This CDR3 spans 12 amino acids. The V gene's germline CDR1 is SQVTM and CDR2 ANQGSEA. This clonotype originated in a woman aged 25 to 45 with active or convalescent COVID-19. The chain employs TRBV29-1 and TRBJ1-1; 7 bases are a match to TRBD1. The sample was peripheral blood. The CDR3: CSADRENTEAFF. The CDR3 DNA reads as TGCAGCGCCGACAGGGAGAACACTGAAGCTTTCTTT.